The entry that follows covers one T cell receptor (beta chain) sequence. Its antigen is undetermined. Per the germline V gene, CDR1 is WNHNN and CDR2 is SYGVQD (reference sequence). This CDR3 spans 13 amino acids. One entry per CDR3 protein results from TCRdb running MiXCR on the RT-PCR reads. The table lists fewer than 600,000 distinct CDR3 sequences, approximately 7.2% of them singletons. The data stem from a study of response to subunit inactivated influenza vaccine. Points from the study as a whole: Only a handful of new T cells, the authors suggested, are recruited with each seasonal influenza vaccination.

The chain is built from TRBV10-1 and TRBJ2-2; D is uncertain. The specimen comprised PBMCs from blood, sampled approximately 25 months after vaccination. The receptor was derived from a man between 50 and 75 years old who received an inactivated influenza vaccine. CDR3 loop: CASGKGATGELFF. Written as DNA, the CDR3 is TGCGCTTCAGGCAAGGGTGCTACCGGGGAGCTGTTTTTT.